What follows is one TCR beta chain and its context. This CDR3 has 11 amino acids. V shed 6 bases and J shed 7 bases, with 7 bases lying between them. This sample was included in a study of blood T cell repertoires in COVID-19. The overall study: Specimens from acute and convalescent COVID-19 originated in the United States, Italy and Spain. Nucleic acid was either cDNA or gDNA, and it came from T cells, B-cell-depleted T cells, or PBMCs.

As originally analysed: Amplified reference gene primers provided the basis for estimating nucleated cell counts. TCRdb keeps only in-frame clones here, not all; method: immunoSEQ multiplex PCR. D and trimming come from the DNA, and the V and J calls and clone size come from that table. The sample has about 250,000 clones; about 86% are singletons. The sequencing input was peripheral blood. The origin of this receptor is a man at least 80 years old with acute or convalescent COVID-19. V is TRBV12-3 or TRBV12-4 and J is TRBJ2-1; D not resolved. The CDR3 spells CASRSGNEQFF. DNA of the CDR3: TGTGCCAGCAGATCCGGGAATGAGCAGTTCTTC.